Sequencing of this T cell receptor beta chain was carried out in a study of neurological immune-mediated disorders. Findings and caveats of the study: According to phylogenetic grouping, one related-CDR3 cluster, a possible signature, contained the repertoires of 18 of 34 multiple sclerosis patients.

PBMCs numbering 2 million and stored at -80 C yielded the unsorted libraries. This clonotype was seen ten or more times. Antigen: not known. Synthesis of cDNA was accomplished via 5'RACE employing 10-nucleotide random UMIs. A single run covered 15-18 subjects with over 190 million TCR-beta sequences. From the 5' RACE reads, TCRdb called clonotypes with MiXCR, one entry per CDR3 protein. The sample contains approximately 100,000 distinct CDR3 sequences, roughly 3.2% of which appear only once. The CDR3 spans 18 residues. The receptor comes from a woman between 45 and 60 years old with multiple sclerosis. The chain couples TRBV21-1 to TRBJ1-1; the DNA was not compared with TRBD1, the D call given in the table. TRBV21-1 is a known pseudogene. The source material was PBMCs. CDR3 bases: TGTGCCAGCAGCAACCCCTTCTGGTGTCGGACGGTGAACACTGAAGCTTTCTTT. This encodes CASSNPFWCRTVNTEAFF.